The 14 T cell receptor beta chains below all came from one sample that was sequenced in a study of cytomegalovirus exposure and HLA in healthy donors. With 60 Vbeta and 13 Jbeta primers, the PCR was carried out. Sequencing was performed with immunoSEQ multiplex PCR; in TCRdb, only in-frame clones are kept and a portion is missing. The table has around 120,000 clones, about 69% seen once; the top ten hold about 1.6%. Sequenced material: PBMCs. All receptors come from a woman aged 18 to 35 in good health and CMV-seronegative.

This chain links TRBV7-8 with TRBJ2-4; D may be TRBD2 (6 bases). Trimming took off 2 bases at V and 9 bases at J, with 14 bases between the two ends. This CDR3 has 14 amino acids. Looked up from germline, CDR1 is SGHVS and CDR2 is FQNEAQ. The CDR3 region is CASSLTGVRGIQYF. DNA of the CDR3: TGTGCCAGCAGCTTAACGGGGGTTCGGGGCATTCAGTACTTC. The full variable domain, completed using reference TRBV7-8 and TRBJ2-4, is GAGVSQSPRYKVAKRGQDVALRCDPISGHVSLFWYQQALGQGPEFLTYFQNEAQLDKSGLPSDRFFAERPEGSVSTLKIQRTQQEDSAVYLCASSLTGVRGIQYFGAGTRLSVL.

The gene calls are TRBV5-1 and TRBJ2-3, with 15 bases matching TRBD2. The length of the CDR3 is 17 residues. V shed 4 bases and J 6 bases; nucleotides not matched to a gene: 9. Germline V gene sequence: CDR1 SGHRS, CDR2 YFSETQ. The CDR3 region is CASSRNPGLAGGDTQYF. CDR3 in DNA: TGCGCCAGCAGCCGGAACCCGGGACTAGCGGGGGGCGATACGCAGTATTTT.

V is TRBV28 and J is TRBJ2-7, with D maybe TRBD1 (5 bases). Trimming cost V 5 bases and J 2 bases, with 13 bases left between them. CDR1 is MDHEN and CDR2 is SYDVKM in the germline V gene. The length of the CDR3 is 14 residues. The CDR3 spells CASSLRQRTYEQYF. CDR3 nucleotide sequence: TGTGCCAGCAGTCTAAGACAGAGAACCTACGAGCAGTACTTC.

The chain combines TRBV5-1 with TRBJ2-7; D is ambiguous. Trimming pared 2 bases from V and 0 bases from J, leaving 6 bases between. CDR1 and CDR2 from the germline V gene are SGHRS and YFSETQ. The length of the CDR3 is 13 residues. The CDR3 is CASSLQSSYEQYF. The CDR3 DNA reads as TGCGCCAGCAGCTTACAGAGCTCCTACGAGCAGTACTTC.

The chain combines TRBV2 with TRBJ1-5, with 10 positions matching TRBD1. The germline V gene has CDR1 SNHLY and CDR2 FYNNEI. Trimming removed 5 bases from V and 5 bases from J; junction bases left unmatched: 12. This CDR3 is 17 amino acids long. CDR3 in DNA: TGTGCCAGCAGTTATCGGACAGGGGGAACGGGGGATCAGCCCCAGCATTTT. Its protein is CASSYRTGGTGDQPQHF. The complete variable domain, with remaining parts taken from reference TRBV2 and TRBJ1-5, reads EPEVTQTPSHQVTQMGQEVILRCVPISNHLYFYWYRQILGQKVEFLVSFYNNEISEKSEIFDDQFSVERPDGSNFTLKIRSTKLEDSAMYFCASSYRTGGTGDQPQHFGDGTRLSIL.

The J gene is TRBJ1-5, the V gene TRBV4-1, with D tentatively TRBD1 (6 bases). Germline V gene data show CDR1 as MGHRA and CDR2 as YSYEKL. This CDR3 spans 16 amino acids. The V gene lost 0 bases and the J gene lost 6 bases, with 15 bases spanning the gap. The CDR3 loop is CASSQDPTGPLQPQHF. CDR3 sequence (DNA): TGCGCCAGCAGCCAAGACCCGACAGGACCCCTTCAGCCCCAGCATTTT.

There are a few counts of this clone. The chain carries TRBV5-4 and TRBJ1-3, with D possibly being TRBD1 (5 bases). There are 15 residues in the CDR3. Germline CDR1 SGHNT, CDR2 YYREEE (reference sequence). V dropped 2 bases and J dropped 4 bases, with 13 bases sitting between them. The DNA for the CDR3 is TGTGCCAGCAGCTTACCAGGGAGGAGCGGAAACACCATATATTTT. This codes for CASSLPGRSGNTIYF.

V gene TRBV2 combines with J gene TRBJ2-3, with D uncertain. Trimming pared 5 bases from V and 1 base from J, leaving 10 bases between. The CDR3 is made up of 14 amino acids. Germline values: CDR1 SNHLY, CDR2 FYNNEI. CDR3 sequence (DNA): TGTGCCAGCAGTCCACCCCGGGGCACAGATACGCAGTATTTT. Its translation is CASSPPRGTDTQYF.

The CDR3 spells CASSRRGAGNQPQHF. CDR3 DNA sequence: TGTGCCAGCAGTAGACGGGGGGCGGGCAATCAGCCCCAGCATTTT. The rearrangement joins TRBV28 to TRBJ1-5; possible D gene TRBD1, 6 bases. This CDR3 region has 15 residues. The germline V gene encodes CDR1 MDHEN and CDR2 SYDVKM. Trimming removed 5 bases at V and 2 bases at J, with 13 bases between.

This clone was detected a few times. The V and J genes are TRBV2 and TRBJ2-1; a weak D match, TRBD2 (6 bases). The CDR3 has 15 amino acids. Germline assignment: CDR1 SNHLY and CDR2 FYNNEI. V gave up 2 bases and J gave up 2 bases, with 10 bases separating them. This chain's CDR3 is CASSETRGTYNEQFF. CDR3 coding DNA: TGTGCCAGCAGTGAAACTCGGGGGACCTACAATGAGCAGTTCTTC.

This chain links TRBV29-1 with TRBJ2-5, with D possibly matching TRBD2 (5 bases). V was trimmed by 3 bases and J by 5 bases, leaving 19 bases between them. This CDR3 contains 15 residues. The V gene's germline CDR1 is SQVTM and CDR2 ANQGSEA. CDR3 region: CSVDRGSAWRETQYF. The CDR3 nucleotides read TGCAGCGTTGATCGGGGTAGCGCCTGGAGGGAGACCCAGTACTTC.

This rearrangement joins TRBV7-2 to TRBJ2-1, with TRBD2 matching over 7 bases. This CDR3 has 17 residues. Germline values: CDR1 SGHTA, CDR2 FQGNSA. Trimming cost V 5 bases and J 0 bases; bases outside gene matches: 10. In DNA form, the CDR3 reads TGTGCCAGCAGCCCGCTCTGGGGGGGAAGCTCCTACAATGAGCAGTTCTTC. Translating it yields CASSPLWGGSSYNEQFF.

This clone was picked up a small number of times. V gene TRBV7-6 combines with J gene TRBJ1-3, with a tentative D call TRBD1 (5 bases). The ends were cut back, 6 bases at V and 9 bases at J, with 18 bases in the middle. Germline CDR1 reads SGHVS; CDR2 reads FNYEAQ. This CDR3 region has 14 residues. The DNA of the CDR3 is TGTGCCAGCAGTCAAGACGGGGGTGAGGGCACCATATATTTT. Its protein is CASSQDGGEGTIYF.

This chain connects TRBV28 to TRBJ1-1; 7 bases are a match to TRBD1. V dropped 3 bases and J dropped 4; count of bases not matched to a gene: 8. The CDR3 totals 15 residues. Germline V lookup: CDR1 MDHEN, CDR2 SYDVKM. CDR3 amino acids: CASSLPTGLITEAFF. The CDR3, as DNA: TGTGCCAGCAGTTTGCCGACAGGGCTGATCACTGAAGCTTTCTTT.